This T cell receptor beta chain was found in a study of T cells after yellow fever vaccination. Overall study results and limits: Bulk-population clonotypes that are abundant could appear as contaminants in FACS-sorted repertoires. Reappearing after the booster were most of the clones from primary vaccination (around 95% CD4, 88% CD8).

This CDR3 region has 15 residues. Trimming took off 1 base at V and 1 base at J, with 10 bases between the two ends. CDR1 is LNHNV, CDR2 YYDKDF, per germline (reference sequence). TCRdb re-analysed the 5' RACE reads in MiXCR, keeping a single row per CDR3 protein. The repertoire holds a few hundred thousand distinct CDR3 sequences, with over 15% as singletons. This clonotype occurred a few times. Its specificity is not known. The origin of this receptor is a man in his thirties or forties who received the YFV17D yellow fever vaccine. The genes are TRBV15 and TRBJ1-1; D may be TRBD1 (6 bases). Material: PBMCs, obtained 15 days after the yellow fever booster vaccination. The CDR3: CATSRVKGGNTEAFF. In DNA, the CDR3 is TGTGCCACCAGCAGAGTGAAGGGGGGGAACACTGAAGCTTTCTTT.